This TCR beta chain was sequenced for a study of blood T cell repertoires in COVID-19. Study-wide context: Both acute and convalescent COVID-19 samples were obtained from the United States, Italy and Spain.

The V end lost 8 bases, the J end lost 0 bases, and 11 bases lay between the germline ends. Germline lookup yields CDR1 SGHVS and CDR2 FNYEAQ. The CDR3 extends over 14 amino acids. This clone appeared once. How the authors handled the data: The authors estimated nucleated cell counts from reference gene primer amplification. TCRdb's copy holds only in-frame clones and misses some; the assay was immunoSEQ multiplex PCR. Clone size and the V and J calls come from that table; the DNA yielded D and trimming. The sample gives 210,000 or so clones, under 85% of which show up once; approximately 1.8% is in the top ten. Those enrolled, adults aged roughly 18 to 89 years, came from around 24 US areas.

This rearrangement joins TRBV7-6 to TRBJ2-1; no clear D. This TCR derives from a man in his sixties who had recovered from COVID-19. Sequenced input: PBMCs or T cells enriched from blood (not recorded which). CDR3 DNA sequence: TGTGCCAGCGAGGCTAGACCCTCCTACAATGAGCAGTTCTTC. Its translation is CASEARPSYNEQFF.